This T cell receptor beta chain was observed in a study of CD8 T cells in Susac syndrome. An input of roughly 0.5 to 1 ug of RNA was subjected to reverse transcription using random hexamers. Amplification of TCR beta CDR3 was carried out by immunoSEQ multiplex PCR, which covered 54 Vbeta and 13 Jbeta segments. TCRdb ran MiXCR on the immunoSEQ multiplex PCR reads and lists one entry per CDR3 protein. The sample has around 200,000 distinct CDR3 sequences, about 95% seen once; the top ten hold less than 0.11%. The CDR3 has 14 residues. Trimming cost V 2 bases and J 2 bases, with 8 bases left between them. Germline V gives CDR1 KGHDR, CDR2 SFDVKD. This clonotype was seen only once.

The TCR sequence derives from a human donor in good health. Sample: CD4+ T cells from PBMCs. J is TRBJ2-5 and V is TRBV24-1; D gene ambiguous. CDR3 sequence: CATSDSLPQETQYF. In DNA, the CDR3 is TGTGCCACCAGTGATTCGCTCCCGCAAGAGACCCAGTACTTC.